These 13 T cell receptor beta chains were sequenced from one sample in a study of human T cells and chemical hapten exposure. The time point is: patch test 1, 2 weeks after DPC sensitization. As to treatment: therapeutic diphenylcyclopropenone sensitization with weekly scalp DPC. TCRdb reprocessed the RACE reads via MiXCR and lists one record per CDR3 protein. The profile covers 95,000 to 150,000 distinct CDR3 sequences, with roughly an eighth appearing a single time and 0.7% to 0.95% taken by the ten largest. The sample in question was whole blood, obtained in connection with sensitization to the hapten diphenylcyclopropenone (DPC). These receptors were taken from a man younger than 35 with alopecia areata. Some clones in this sample may be carry-over from other donors' samples.

This clonotype was counted only a few times. This chain uses TRBV7-9 with TRBJ1-1; 8 bases map to TRBD1. CDR1 and CDR2 (germline): SEHNR, FQNEAQ (reference sequence). The CDR3 runs 15 residues. V trimming: 5 bases; J trimming: 1 base; junction bases outside the gene matches: 6. The CDR3 region is CASSLWTGRNTEAFF. The DNA for the CDR3 is TGTGCCAGCAGCCTTTGGACAGGGAGGAACACTGAAGCTTTCTTT.

The J gene is TRBJ1-2, the V gene TRBV20-1; D is uncertain. Trimming pared 6 bases from V and 4 bases from J, leaving 18 bases between. CDR1 is DFQATT and CDR2 is SNEGSKA in the germline V gene (reference sequence). The CDR3 runs 14 residues. CDR3 residues: CSANSEERFYGYTF. Written as DNA, the CDR3 is TGCAGTGCCAACTCTGAGGAGCGATTCTATGGCTACACCTTC.

The chain employs TRBV7-9 and TRBJ2-3; D gene ambiguous. The CDR3 spans 15 residues. V dropped 6 bases and J dropped 0 bases, with 13 bases sitting between them. The V gene's germline CDR1 is SEHNR and CDR2 FQNEAQ (reference sequence). DNA of the CDR3: TGTGCCAGCAGTACTACCCCGTCTAGCACAGATACGCAGTATTTT. It specifies CASSTTPSSTDTQYF.

This clonotype was detected many times. This chain uses TRBV12-3 or TRBV12-4 with TRBJ1-1; maybe TRBD1 (6 bases). V lost 6 bases and J lost 4, with 9 bases in between. The CDR3 totals 12 residues. This chain's CDR3 is CASRGGGTEAFF. The CDR3 bases are TGTGCCAGCAGAGGGGGGGGCACTGAAGCTTTCTTT.

This clonotype turned up a few times. This rearrangement joins TRBV5-5 to TRBJ2-7, with 7 bases lining up with TRBD1. Trimming at V came to 0 bases and at J to 5 bases, leaving 5 bases not matched to a gene. The CDR3 loop spans 14 amino acids. Looked up from germline, CDR1 is SGHKS and CDR2 is YYEKEE (reference sequence). DNA of the CDR3: TGTGCCAGCAGCTTGGCAGGGGGAAACCACGAGCAGTACGTC. It encodes CASSLAGGNHEQYV.

This clonotype was detected many times. The chain combines TRBV7-3 with TRBJ1-6, with unresolved D. Germline V gene sequence: CDR1 SGHTA, CDR2 FQGTGA. CDR3 length equals 13 residues. Trimming shortened V by 1 base and J by 11 bases, and 9 bases separated the two germline ends. CDR3 nucleotides: TGTGCCAGCAGCTTAATTGGCAGCCCACCCCTCCACTTT. It translates to CASSLIGSPPLHF.

The chain employs TRBV5-1 and TRBJ2-3, with D hard to call. Germline CDR1 reads SGHRS; CDR2 reads YFSETQ. The CDR3 is 13 amino acids. Trimming took off 2 bases at V and 14 bases at J, with 18 bases between the two ends. The CDR3 DNA follows: TGCGCCAGCAGCTTAGAAACGGCTCCCCTACCGTATTTT. It is translated as CASSLETAPLPYF.

The genes are TRBV28 and TRBJ2-7, with D tentatively TRBD1 (6 bases). The germline gives CDR1 MDHEN, CDR2 SYDVKM. This CDR3 has 14 residues. V lost 6 bases and J lost 2, with 14 bases in between. The CDR3 loop reads CASRYGDNAYEQYF. The DNA of the CDR3 is TGTGCCAGCAGATACGGGGACAACGCCTACGAGCAGTACTTC.

The chain joins TRBV2 to TRBJ2-7; D unresolved. The CDR3 extends over 17 amino acids. The V gene lost 8 bases and the J gene lost 0 bases, with 23 bases spanning the gap. The germline V gene has CDR1 SNHLY and CDR2 FYNNEI. DNA for the CDR3: TGTGCCAGCGACACCTCTGGGCCGGAGTCCCTCTCCTACGAGCAGTACGTC. It yields the protein CASDTSGPESLSYEQYV.

The J gene is TRBJ1-4, the V gene TRBV7-9; TRBD1 agrees at 12 bases. The V gene end was trimmed by 6 bases and the J gene end by 8 bases; junction bases not matched to a gene: 4. Germline values: CDR1 SEHNR, CDR2 FQNEAQ (reference sequence). The CDR3 runs 14 residues. In DNA, the CDR3 is TGTGCCAGCAGTGTCGGGACAGGGGGCGAAAAACTGTTTTTT. As protein: CASSVGTGGEKLFF.

V and J are TRBV25-1 and TRBJ2-5, with 8 bases fitting TRBD1. The CDR3 is made up of 15 amino acids. From germline, CDR1 is MGHDK and CDR2 SYGVNS. Trimming took 5 bases from V and 5 from J; bases not matched to a gene: 10. CDR3: CASSSTDRAVETQYF. The CDR3 DNA reads as TGTGCCAGCAGTTCTACGGACAGGGCTGTTGAGACCCAGTACTTC.

This clonotype was seen repeatedly, ten times or more. The V and J genes are TRBV5-1 and TRBJ2-1; 11 positions agree with TRBD2. Germline assignment: CDR1 SGHRS and CDR2 YFSETQ. The CDR3 has 15 amino acids. The V gene end was trimmed by 4 bases and the J gene end by 4 bases; junction bases not matched to a gene: 4. The CDR3 bases are TGCGCCAGCAGCGCGGGACTAGCGGATTACAATGAGCAGTTCTTC. Protein sequence: CASSAGLADYNEQFF.

This clonotype was observed a few times. The chain is built from TRBV19 and TRBJ1-2, with 8 nucleotides matching TRBD1. V shed 5 bases, J shed 3 bases, and the junction held 5 bases outside the gene matches. Germline CDR1 reads LNHDA; CDR2 reads SQIVND (reference sequence). The length of the CDR3 is 14 residues. The DNA for the CDR3 is TGTGCCAGTAGTGCAGGGGGCTTTTACTATGGCTACACCTTC. Protein sequence: CASSAGGFYYGYTF.